The text below deals with one TCR beta chain. The antigen is not known. The sample belongs to a study of vaccination and CD4 T cells after COVID-19. General study results and limits: Convalescent patients displayed a median roughly 90% of reactive clones emerging only post-vaccination.

This CDR3 contains 14 residues. CDR1 and CDR2 from the germline V gene are MDHEN and SYDVKM. Trimming cost V 5 bases and J 0 bases, with 10 bases left between them. Treatment noted: roughly 10-day PBMC culture with coronavirus spike peptide pools or control peptides (ViraFEST assay). Investigators obtained the unexposed donor's CD4+ T cells before the COVID-19 pandemic (2011-2018). The study sequenced cultured CD4+ T cell DNA using the Oncomine TCR Beta short-read assay. The template was genomic DNA from cultured CD4+ T cells. One entry per CDR3 protein results from TCRdb running MiXCR on the PCR reads. The sample yields 9,000 or so distinct CDR3 sequences, 48% seen once.

The material sequenced was CD4+ T cells from blood, cultured in vitro. V gene TRBV28 combines with J gene TRBJ1-1, with D unresolved. The source of this sequence is a human donor in good health. The CDR3 sequence: CASSPAALNTEAFF. In DNA, the CDR3 is TGTGCCAGCAGTCCCGCCGCCCTGAACACTGAAGCTTTCTTT.